The 30 T cell receptor beta chains reported below all come from one sample, sequenced in a study of cytomegalovirus exposure and HLA in healthy donors. Amplification used 60 Vbeta primers and 13 Jbeta primers. This table comes from immunoSEQ multiplex PCR, and its TCRdb copy is limited to in-frame clones, with some not included. The sample shows 150,000 to 200,000 clones, roughly 77% of them seen only once. Sample: PBMCs. The receptors were gathered from a woman aged 25 to 39 in good health and CMV-seropositive.

This clone showed up just once. This chain connects TRBV11-2 to TRBJ2-4; D possibly corresponds to TRBD1 (6 bases). Germline V lookup: CDR1 SGHAT, CDR2 FQNNGV. The V and J ends lost 2 bases and 0 bases respectively, with 14 bases between them. The CDR3 runs to 17 residues. CDR3 coding DNA: TGTGCCAGCAGCTTACTCGGGACACTACTAGCCAAAAACATTCAGTACTTC. This codes for CASSLLGTLLAKNIQYF.

The chain uses TRBV15 and TRBJ2-7; maybe TRBD2 (5 bases). The germline V gene encodes CDR1 LNHNV and CDR2 YYDKDF (reference sequence). The length of the CDR3 is 15 residues. Trimming took 1 base from V and 0 from J, leaving 10 bases between them. The CDR3 DNA is TGTGCCACCAGCAGAGGGGAGAGAGTCTCCTACGAGCAGTACTTC. It is translated as CATSRGERVSYEQYF.

The chain has TRBV7-2 and TRBJ1-2; possibly TRBD1 for D (6 bases). Germline V gene sequence: CDR1 SGHTA, CDR2 FQGNSA. V was trimmed by 8 bases and J by 8 bases, leaving 24 bases between them. CDR3 length equals 15 residues. In DNA form, the CDR3 reads TGTGCCAGCGGCCAATACCTCCCAGGGGCGGACGGCTACACCTTC. Its translation: CASGQYLPGADGYTF.

The V and J genes are TRBV9 and TRBJ2-5; possible D gene TRBD1, 6 bases. CDR1 is SGDLS and CDR2 is YYNGEE in the germline V gene. Trimming shortened V by 4 bases and J by 0 bases, and 10 bases separated the two germline ends. CDR3 size: 14 residues. The CDR3 DNA is TGTGCCAGCAGCCTAGGGACACACCAAGAGACCCAGTACTTC. Translated, it gives CASSLGTHQETQYF. Complete variable domain (other parts from reference TRBV9 and TRBJ2-5): DSGVTQTPKHLITATGQRVTLRCSPRSGDLSVYWYQQSLDQGLQFLIQYYNGEERAKGNILERFSAQQFPDLHSELNLSSLELGDSALYFCASSLGTHQETQYFGPGTRLLVL.

This chain uses TRBV2 with TRBJ2-1; D is unresolved. With 8 bases removed from V and 8 bases from J, the gap between germline ends came to 10 bases. Germline values: CDR1 SNHLY, CDR2 FYNNEI. This CDR3 is 11 amino acids long. The CDR3 bases are TGTGCCAGCCACATTGTCTATGAGCAGTTCTTC. Residues: CASHIVYEQFF.

This clone was counted once. The rearrangement joins TRBV4-2 to TRBJ2-7; 7 bases map to TRBD1. The CDR3 is made up of 20 amino acids. In germline, CDR1 is LGHNA, CDR2 YNFKEQ. V lost 4 bases to trimming and J lost 1 base; unmatched junction nucleotides: 22. CDR3 sequence reads: CASSRREPGQTGVVSYEQYF. The CDR3 nucleotides are TGTGCCAGCAGCCGGAGAGAACCGGGACAAACAGGGGTTGTTTCCTACGAGCAGTACTTC.

CDR3 sequence (DNA): TGTGCCAGCTCCCAAGGACAGGGAGAGGACTATGGCTACACCTTC. Its translation: CASSQGQGEDYGYTF. This chain uses TRBV18 with TRBJ1-2, with 8 nucleotides matching TRBD1. CDR3 length: 15 amino acids. CDR1 is KGHSH and CDR2 is LQKENI in the germline V gene. V was pared by 6 bases and J by 3 bases, with 9 bases of the junction left unmatched.

The chain joins TRBV6-5 to TRBJ2-3; 10 bases line up with TRBD1. The CDR3 is made up of 14 amino acids. Trimming took 6 bases from V and 10 from J; bases not matched to a gene: 10. Germline CDR1 and CDR2: MNHEY and SVGAGI. CDR3 region: CASSWDRGDPAQYF. The CDR3 DNA sequence: TGTGCCAGCAGCTGGGACAGGGGAGACCCTGCGCAGTATTTT.

This rearrangement joins TRBV19 to TRBJ1-5, with 12 bases fitting TRBD1. The CDR3 covers 20 residues. Germline loops: CDR1 LNHDA, CDR2 SQIVND (reference sequence). V dropped 4 bases and J dropped 2; count of bases not matched to a gene: 15. This CDR3 is CASSTGRGTGGIIGNQPQHF. In DNA, the CDR3 is TGTGCCAGTAGTACCGGGCGGGGGACAGGGGGCATTATTGGCAATCAGCCCCAGCATTTT. Full variable domain (remainder filled in from reference TRBV19 and TRBJ1-5): DGGITQSPKYLFRKEGQNVTLSCEQNLNHDAMYWYRQDPGQGLRLIYYSQIVNDFQKGDIAEGYSVSREKKESFPLTVTSAQKNPTAFYLCASSTGRGTGGIIGNQPQHFGDGTRLSIL.

V and J are TRBV28 and TRBJ1-3, with D possibly matching TRBD1 (6 bases). Per the germline V gene, CDR1 is MDHEN and CDR2 is SYDVKM. This CDR3 contains 15 residues. V was clipped by 5 bases and J by 2 bases, with 13 bases between them. The CDR3 DNA follows: TGTGCCAGCAGTCTCGATCAGGGGACTGGAAACACCATATATTTT. Translating it yields CASSLDQGTGNTIYF.

This clone was detected a few times. This chain uses TRBV9 with TRBJ2-3; TRBD1 matches at 8 bases. The germline gives CDR1 SGDLS, CDR2 YYNGEE. This CDR3 has 15 residues. Germline trimming cut 3 bases from V and 1 base from J; bases unmatched to any gene: 4. DNA of the CDR3: TGTGCCAGCAGCGCGGAGGGACAGGGCACAGATACGCAGTATTTT. This encodes CASSAEGQGTDTQYF.

This sequence joins TRBV5-1 and TRBJ2-5, with D maybe TRBD2 (7 bases). Matching the DNA end better, TRBJ2-7 makes the J call doubtful. The CDR3 runs to 17 residues. Germline assignment: CDR1 SGHRS and CDR2 YFSETQ. The CDR3 nucleotides read TGCGCCAGCAGCTTGTTGGACCGGGCGGGGGCCACCGCCGAGCAGTACTTC. Translated: CASSLLDRAGATAEQYF.

The chain is built from TRBV19 and TRBJ2-7, with D maybe TRBD1 (5 bases). The CDR3 runs 14 residues. Deletions cut 5 bases from V and 5 bases from J, with 16 bases between. Germline loops: CDR1 LNHDA, CDR2 SQIVND (reference sequence). CDR3 DNA: TGTGCCAGTAGTGAACAGCCCTGGGGCGACGAGCAGTACTTC. It is translated as CASSEQPWGDEQYF.

The table lists this clone with a few counts. The gene calls are TRBV28 and TRBJ1-2; 7 nucleotides line up with TRBD1. Germline CDR1 is MDHEN and CDR2 is SYDVKM. Trimming removed 4 bases from V and 6 bases from J; junction bases left unmatched: 14. CDR3 size: 16 residues. DNA for the CDR3: TGTGCCAGCAGTTCAACCTACCGGGACAGTTGGAATGGCTACACCTTC. Protein: CASSSTYRDSWNGYTF.

This chain joins TRBV19 and TRBJ1-2, with 7 positions matching TRBD1. Germline-derived CDR1 and CDR2 are LNHDA and SQIVND (reference sequence). After removal of 3 bases from V and 4 bases from J, the junction contained 8 bases not matched to a gene. The CDR3 is 15 residues long. In DNA, the CDR3 is TGTGCCAGTAGTATCGCCGGGGCAGGGGGCTATGGCTACACCTTC. Translating gives CASSIAGAGGYGYTF. The full variable domain, with the rest looked up from reference TRBV19 and TRBJ1-2, is DGGITQSPKYLFRKEGQNVTLSCEQNLNHDAMYWYRQDPGQGLRLIYYSQIVNDFQKGDIAEGYSVSREKKESFPLTVTSAQKNPTAFYLCASSIAGAGGYGYTFGSGTRLTVV.

This sequence joins TRBV7-9 and TRBJ1-4; D unresolved. CDR1 and CDR2 (germline): SEHNR, FQNEAQ (reference sequence). The CDR3 is made up of 14 amino acids. With 5 bases removed from V and 6 bases from J, the gap between germline ends came to 13 bases. The CDR3 sequence: CASSPAVVYEKLFF. CDR3 nucleotide sequence: TGTGCCAGCAGCCCCGCGGTCGTTTATGAAAAACTGTTTTTT.

The chain joins TRBV5-1 to TRBJ2-7; maybe TRBD2 (6 bases). With 5 bases removed from V and 4 bases from J, the gap between germline ends came to 16 bases. The CDR3 is made up of 14 amino acids. Germline V gene lookup returns CDR1 SGHRS and CDR2 YFSETQ. As DNA, the CDR3 is TGCGCCAGCAGTCGGGACGGGAGCGGTTACGAGCAGTACTTC. Translation: CASSRDGSGYEQYF.

The V and J genes are TRBV5-4 and TRBJ1-1, with 8 bases fitting TRBD1. V was pared by 3 bases and J by 3 bases, with 7 bases of the junction left unmatched. The CDR3 is 15 residues long. Germline loops: CDR1 SGHNT, CDR2 YYREEE (reference sequence). The CDR3 loop reads CASSWGTGWDTEAFF. In nucleotides, the CDR3 is TGTGCCAGCAGCTGGGGGACAGGTTGGGACACTGAAGCTTTCTTT.

The chain links TRBV5-1 to TRBJ1-1, with 9 nucleotides matching TRBD1. J lost 4 bases, V lost 4 bases, and 5 bases had no gene match. Germline-derived CDR1 and CDR2 are SGHRS and YFSETQ. This CDR3 contains 14 residues. The CDR3 spells CASSHKQGATEAFF. The CDR3 DNA follows: TGCGCCAGCAGCCACAAACAGGGGGCCACTGAAGCTTTCTTT.

V and J are TRBV4-2 and TRBJ2-3, with 10 bases identical to TRBD2. The CDR3 is made up of 16 amino acids. Germline CDR1 LGHNA, CDR2 YNFKEQ. V shed 6 bases and J 2 bases; nucleotides not matched to a gene: 8. The CDR3 here is CASSQRGGDTTDTQYF. Here the CDR3 DNA reads TGTGCCAGCAGTCAGCGGGGGGGCGATACCACAGATACGCAGTATTTT.

The chain is built from TRBV18 and TRBJ1-2; 10 nucleotides agree with TRBD1. V trimming: 8 bases; J trimming: 6 bases; junction bases outside the gene matches: 21. The germline gives CDR1 KGHSH, CDR2 LQKENI. The CDR3 extends over 18 amino acids. The chain's CDR3 is CASHSLRLKTGTGDGYTF. The CDR3 DNA sequence: TGTGCCAGCCACAGCTTAAGGCTGAAAACCGGGACAGGGGATGGCTACACCTTC.

The chain links TRBV21-1 to TRBJ1-6; no check of the table's D call, TRBD1, against the DNA was made. TRBV21-1 is a listed pseudogene. The CDR3 is made up of 17 amino acids. CDR3 residues: CDSSAIRGTGKRSPLHF. Written as DNA, the CDR3 is TGTGACAGCAGCGCAATACGAGGGACAGGGAAACGTTCACCCCTCCACTTT.

The chain joins TRBV18 to TRBJ2-5; D is perhaps TRBD1 (5 bases). Germline lookup yields CDR1 KGHSH and CDR2 LQKENI. CDR3 size: 14 residues. V was cut by 0 bases and J by 2 bases, with 7 bases left in between. DNA of the CDR3: TGTGCCAGCTCACCACCCCCAGGGCAAGAGACCCAGTACTTC. Protein product: CASSPPPGQETQYF.

This clone has just one count. The V and J genes are TRBV7-9 and TRBJ1-5; TRBD1 is a possible D gene (6 bases). V was clipped by 4 bases and J by 5 bases, with 12 bases between them. The CDR3 runs to 14 residues. CDR1 and CDR2 from the germline V gene are SEHNR and FQNEAQ (reference sequence). Here the CDR3 DNA reads TGTGCCAGCAGCTCCGCGGGGGCGCATCAGCCCCAGCATTTT. Translated, it gives CASSSAGAHQPQHF.

This clone was found once. V and J are TRBV7-3 and TRBJ2-2; unclear D gene. The length of the CDR3 is 13 residues. The germline V gene encodes CDR1 SGHTA and CDR2 FQGTGA. V shed 2 bases and J shed 5 bases, with 6 bases lying between them. The CDR3 DNA sequence: TGTGCCAGCAGCTTACCGGGTACCGGGGAGCTGTTTTTT. Protein product: CASSLPGTGELFF.

J is TRBJ2-1 and V is TRBV10-2, with a weak D call TRBD2 (6 bases). V was clipped by 6 bases and J by 10 bases, with 13 bases between them. The CDR3 sequence is 12 residues long. Germline V gene data show CDR1 as WSHSY and CDR2 as SAAADI. The CDR3: CASSPAGGEQFF. Written as DNA, the CDR3 is TGCGCCAGCAGCCCCGCCGGAGGGGAGCAGTTCTTC.

There are a few counts of this clone. The chain combines TRBV18 with TRBJ1-2; tentatively, D is TRBD1 (6 bases). Germline loops: CDR1 KGHSH, CDR2 LQKENI. This CDR3 region has 12 residues. V lost 5 bases to trimming and J lost 6 bases, with 10 bases between them. CDR3 protein: CASSSRGNGYTF. In nucleotides, the CDR3 is TGTGCCAGCTCATCCAGGGGTAATGGCTACACCTTC.

On this clone: Germline is not matched at one junction end, which may reflect a read error. The chain combines TRBV28 with TRBJ1-4; D not resolved. Germline lookup yields CDR1 MDHEN and CDR2 SYDVKM. The CDR3 is 14 amino acids. The CDR3 loop reads CASSRHGRNEKLSF. CDR3 DNA: TGTGCCAGCAGTCGACACGGCCGAAATGAAAAACTGTCTTTT.

V and J are TRBV7-8 and TRBJ2-2; TRBD1 aligns across 8 bases. The CDR3 loop spans 16 amino acids. Germline CDR1 reads SGHVS; CDR2 reads FQNEAQ. The V and J ends lost 4 bases and 3 bases, in that order; junction bases with no gene match: 7. CDR3 region: CASSSLPDRDTGELFF. DNA for the CDR3: TGTGCCAGCAGCTCGCTTCCGGACAGGGACACCGGGGAGCTGTTTTTT.

This clone was counted only a few times. The V gene is TRBV28, the J gene TRBJ1-4; no definite D call. V was shortened by 6 bases and J by 3 bases, with 11 bases between the two germline ends. This CDR3 is 14 amino acids long. The germline CDR1 and CDR2 sequences are MDHEN and SYDVKM. The CDR3: CASSEAGSNEKLFF. Here the CDR3 DNA reads TGTGCCAGCAGCGAGGCCGGGTCTAATGAAAAACTGTTTTTT.